This is a list of T cell receptor beta chains from one sample in a study of beta chain features in type 1 diabetes. Produced via immunoSEQ multiplex PCR; TCRdb's table is partial and in-frame only. The sample lists under 20,000 clones, approximately 50% occurring once. The specimen was stem cell memory CD4+ T cells from blood. Receptors were obtained from a man younger than 30 in good health. CDR3s include the opening cysteine and the closing phenylalanine or tryptophan. The D gene is left open where the match is weak. Size tells how often a clone was seen (once, few, many) or the class of an expanded clone, and some rows leave it out.

V gene,J gene,clone size,D gene,CDR3 DNA,CDR3 protein
TRBV6-6,TRBJ1-5,.,.,TGTGCCAGCAGCCGCGAAAGATATCAGCCCCAGCATTTT,CASSRERYQPQHF
TRBV9,TRBJ2-5,.,.,TGTGCCAGCAGCGAGGGGGGAGGGCAAGAGACCCAGTACTTC,CASSEGGGQETQYF
TRBV2,TRBJ2-3,few,.,TGTGCCGGCACGCTAGCAGATACGCAGTATTTT,CAGTLADTQYF
TRBV27,TRBJ1-1,.,TRBD1,TGTGCCAGCAGTTTTATCGACAGGGAGAACACTGAAGCTTTCTTT,CASSFIDRENTEAFF
TRBV5-4,TRBJ1-2,.,TRBD1,TGTGCCAGCAGCTTGGGGACAGGGGGCGACCTCCAAGGCTACACCTTC,CASSLGTGGDLQGYTF
TRBV9,TRBJ2-1,few,.,TGTGCCAGCAGCGCGGGCAATGAGCAGTTCTTC,CASSAGNEQFF
TRBV9,TRBJ1-1,.,.,TGTGCCAGCAGCGTAGGGGCTGGGGGCATGAACACTGAAGCTTTCTTT,CASSVGAGGMNTEAFF
TRBV28,TRBJ2-1,.,.,TGTGCCAGCAGCAACAGTTGGTATGAGCAGTTCTTC,CASSNSWYEQFF
TRBV25-1,TRBJ1-5,.,TRBD1,TGTGCCAGCAGCCAAACAGGGGTAAGCAATCAGCCCCAGCATTTT,CASSQTGVSNQPQHF
TRBV19,TRBJ2-7,.,TRBD2,TGTGCCAGTAGCACGGGGAGGGGCTACGAGCAGTACTTC,CASSTGRGYEQYF
TRBV5-1,TRBJ2-5,.,.,TGCGCCAGCAGCTTGGTGGGCCAGCAAGAGACCCAGTACTTC,CASSLVGQQETQYF
TRBV4-2,TRBJ1-5,.,.,TGTGCCAGCAGCCAAGGAAGTGGCGGGGGTCAGCCCCAGCATTTT,CASSQGSGGGQPQHF
TRBV30,TRBJ2-3,few,.,TGTGCCTGGAGTGTACTAGGGGATACGCAGTATTTT,CAWSVLGDTQYF
TRBV5-1,TRBJ2-7,.,TRBD1,TGCGCCAGCAGCCAAAGAGGACGCCGGGACAGGGAACACCACGAGCAGTACTTC,CASSQRGRRDREHHEQYF
TRBV5-1,TRBJ2-1,few,.,TGCGCCAGCAGCTTGGAGGGAGTAGCTTACAATGAGCAGTTCTTC,CASSLEGVAYNEQFF
TRBV2,TRBJ1-2,.,.,TGTGCCAGCAGTGAAGCACAAGACTATGGCTACACCTTC,CASSEAQDYGYTF
TRBV13,TRBJ2-6,.,.,TGTGCCAGCAGCTCACAGGGTCTGGGGGCCAACGTCCTGACTTTC,CASSSQGLGANVLTF
TRBV18,TRBJ1-4,few,.,TGTGCCAGCTCAGACCGAAACAGGCAGATTAATGAAAAACTGTTTTTT,CASSDRNRQINEKLFF
TRBV10-3,TRBJ2-5,few,TRBD2,TGTGCCATCAGGGGGAGGGCCCGGGAGGCCCAGTACTTC,CAIRGRAREAQYF
TRBV14,TRBJ2-7,.,TRBD1,TGTGCCAGCAGCTCGATCCCGGGACAGGGGGCTGGTGAGCAGTACTTC,CASSSIPGQGAGEQYF
TRBV28,TRBJ1-2,.,TRBD1,TGTGCCAGCAGTTTACTCCCGGACAGGGGGCCTGGCTACACCTTC,CASSLLPDRGPGYTF
TRBV18,TRBJ2-3,.,TRBD2,TGTGCCAGCTCACCTTCAAACACTCGCAGCGGGGGAACAGATACGCAGTATTTT,CASSPSNTRSGGTDTQYF
TRBV9,TRBJ1-4,.,TRBD1,TGTGCCAGCAGCGGACAGGGTCGGACTGAAAAACTGTTTTTT,CASSGQGRTEKLFF
TRBV7-2,TRBJ2-3,few,.,TGTGCCAGCATCTCAACCGGGACTGAGATTACAGATACGCAGTATTTT,CASISTGTEITDTQYF